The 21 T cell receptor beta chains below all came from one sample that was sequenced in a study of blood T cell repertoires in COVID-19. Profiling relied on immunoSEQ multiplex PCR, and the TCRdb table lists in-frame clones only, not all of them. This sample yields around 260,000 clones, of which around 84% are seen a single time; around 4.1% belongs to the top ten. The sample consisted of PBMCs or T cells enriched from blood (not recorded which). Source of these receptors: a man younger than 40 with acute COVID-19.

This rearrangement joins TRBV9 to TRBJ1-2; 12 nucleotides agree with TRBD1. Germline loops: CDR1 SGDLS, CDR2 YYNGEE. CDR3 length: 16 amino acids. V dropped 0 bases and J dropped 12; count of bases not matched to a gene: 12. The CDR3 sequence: CASSVGDSPGQGANTF. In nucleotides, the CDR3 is TGTGCCAGCAGCGTAGGGGACTCACCGGGACAGGGGGCGAACACCTTC.

The chain's CDR3 is CASSLGGYSNQPQHF. CDR3 coding DNA: TGTGCCAGTAGTCTGGGCGGGTACAGCAATCAGCCCCAGCATTTT. The chain employs TRBV19 and TRBJ1-5; D is ambiguous. In germline, CDR1 is LNHDA, CDR2 SQIVND (reference sequence). CDR3 length: 15 residues. V gave up 5 bases and J gave up 1 base, with 12 bases separating them.

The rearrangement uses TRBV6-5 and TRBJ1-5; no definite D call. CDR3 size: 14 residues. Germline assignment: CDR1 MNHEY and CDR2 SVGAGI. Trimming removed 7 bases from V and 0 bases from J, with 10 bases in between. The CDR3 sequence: CASTEGSSNQPQHF. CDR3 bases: TGTGCCAGCACGGAGGGATCTAGCAATCAGCCCCAGCATTTT.

CDR3 sequence reads: CASSLSLTGGYGYTF. The CDR3 DNA is TGTGCCAGCAGCTTAAGCCTGACAGGGGGCTATGGCTACACCTTC. The rearrangement uses TRBV7-2 and TRBJ1-2, with 9 bases lining up with TRBD1. Per the germline V gene, CDR1 is SGHTA and CDR2 is FQGNSA. The trim removed 2 bases at V and 4 bases at J, leaving 5 bases unmatched. This CDR3 has 15 residues.

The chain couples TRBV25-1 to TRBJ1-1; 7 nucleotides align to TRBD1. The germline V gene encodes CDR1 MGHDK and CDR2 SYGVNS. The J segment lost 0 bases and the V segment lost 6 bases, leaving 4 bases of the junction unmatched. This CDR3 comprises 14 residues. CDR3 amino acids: CASRQTGLNTEAFF. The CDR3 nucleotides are TGTGCCAGCAGACAGACAGGGTTGAACACTGAAGCTTTCTTT.

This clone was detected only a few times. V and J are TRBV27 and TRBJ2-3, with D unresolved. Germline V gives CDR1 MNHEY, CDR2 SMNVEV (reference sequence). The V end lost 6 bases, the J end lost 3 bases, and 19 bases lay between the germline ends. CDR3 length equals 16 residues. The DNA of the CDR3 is TGTGCCAGCAGGCCCCGGAGAGGAGCTGTAACAGATACGCAGTATTTT. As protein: CASRPRRGAVTDTQYF.

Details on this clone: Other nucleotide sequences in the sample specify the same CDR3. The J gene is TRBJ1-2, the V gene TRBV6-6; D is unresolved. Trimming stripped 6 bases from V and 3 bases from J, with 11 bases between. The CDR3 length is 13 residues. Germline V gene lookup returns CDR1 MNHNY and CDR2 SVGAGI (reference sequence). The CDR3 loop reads CASSPTGDYGYTF. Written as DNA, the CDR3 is TGTGCCAGCAGCCCCACCGGGGACTATGGCTACACCTTC.

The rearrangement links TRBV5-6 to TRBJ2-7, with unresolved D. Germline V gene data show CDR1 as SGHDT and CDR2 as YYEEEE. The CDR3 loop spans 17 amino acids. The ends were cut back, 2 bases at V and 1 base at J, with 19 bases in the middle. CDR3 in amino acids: CASSFGAGMAGSYEQYV. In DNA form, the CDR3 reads TGTGCCAGCAGCTTTGGCGCCGGCATGGCAGGATCCTACGAGCAGTACGTC.

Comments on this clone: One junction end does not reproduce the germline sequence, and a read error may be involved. The CDR3 region has the DNA TGTGCCAGCAGCCGCGGGACAGGGGGCACCGGGGGGCTGTTTTTT. It translates to CASSRGTGGTGGLFF. V and J are TRBV7-7 and TRBJ2-2; 12 bases are shared with TRBD1. CDR3 length: 15 residues. Germline lookup yields CDR1 SSHAT and CDR2 FNYEAQ (reference sequence).

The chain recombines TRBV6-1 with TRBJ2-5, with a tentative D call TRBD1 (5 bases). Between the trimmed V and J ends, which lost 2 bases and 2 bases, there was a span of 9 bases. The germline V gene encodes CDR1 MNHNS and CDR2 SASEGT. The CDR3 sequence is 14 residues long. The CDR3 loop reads CASSEKGAQETQYF. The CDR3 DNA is TGTGCCAGCAGTGAAAAAGGGGCTCAAGAGACCCAGTACTTC.

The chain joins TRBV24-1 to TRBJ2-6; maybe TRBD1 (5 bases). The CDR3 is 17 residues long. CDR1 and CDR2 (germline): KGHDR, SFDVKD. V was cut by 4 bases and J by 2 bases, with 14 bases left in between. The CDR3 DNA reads TGTGCCACCAGTGACGCCACCAGGGCCCCTGGGGCCAACGTCCTGACTTTC. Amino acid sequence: CATSDATRAPGANVLTF.

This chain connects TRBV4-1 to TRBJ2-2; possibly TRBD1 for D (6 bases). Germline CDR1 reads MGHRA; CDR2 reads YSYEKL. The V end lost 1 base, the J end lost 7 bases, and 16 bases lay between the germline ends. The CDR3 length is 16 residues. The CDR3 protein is CASSQVPQGSNGELFF. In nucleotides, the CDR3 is TGCGCCAGCAGCCAAGTCCCGCAGGGGAGTAACGGGGAGCTGTTTTTT.

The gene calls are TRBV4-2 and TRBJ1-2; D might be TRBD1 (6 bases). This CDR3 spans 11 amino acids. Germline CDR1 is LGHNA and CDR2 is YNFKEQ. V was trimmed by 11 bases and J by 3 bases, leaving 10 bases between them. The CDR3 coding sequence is TGTGCCGCAGGGGCGGACTATGGCTACACCTTC. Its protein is CAAGADYGYTF.

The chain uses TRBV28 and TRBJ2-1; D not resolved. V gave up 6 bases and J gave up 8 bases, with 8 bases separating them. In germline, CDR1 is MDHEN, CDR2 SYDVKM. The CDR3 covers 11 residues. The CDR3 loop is CASSTIHEQFF. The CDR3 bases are TGTGCCAGCAGCACAATACATGAGCAGTTCTTC.

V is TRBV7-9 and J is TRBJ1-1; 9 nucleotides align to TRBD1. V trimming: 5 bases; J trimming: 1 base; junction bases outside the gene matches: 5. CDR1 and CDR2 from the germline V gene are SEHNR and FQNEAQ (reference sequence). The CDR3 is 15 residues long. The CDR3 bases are TGTGCCAGCAGCGTCCGACAGGGGGAGAACACTGAAGCTTTCTTT. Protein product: CASSVRQGENTEAFF.

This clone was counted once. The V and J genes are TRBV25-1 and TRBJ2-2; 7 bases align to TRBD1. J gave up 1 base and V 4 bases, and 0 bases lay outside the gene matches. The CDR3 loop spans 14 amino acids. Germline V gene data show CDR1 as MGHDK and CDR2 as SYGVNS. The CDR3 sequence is CASSGQGNTGELFF. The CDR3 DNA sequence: TGTGCCAGCAGTGGACAGGGGAACACCGGGGAGCTGTTTTTT.

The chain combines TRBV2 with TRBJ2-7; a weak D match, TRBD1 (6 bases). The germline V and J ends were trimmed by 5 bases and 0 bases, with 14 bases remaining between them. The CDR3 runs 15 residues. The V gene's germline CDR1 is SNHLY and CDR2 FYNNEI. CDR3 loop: CASSSRGRISYEQYV. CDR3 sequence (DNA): TGTGCCAGCAGTTCAAGGGGGAGAATCTCCTACGAGCAGTACGTC.

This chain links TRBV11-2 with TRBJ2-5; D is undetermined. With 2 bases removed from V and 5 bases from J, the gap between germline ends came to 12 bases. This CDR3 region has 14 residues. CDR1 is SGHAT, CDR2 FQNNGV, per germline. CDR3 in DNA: TGTGCCAGCAGCTTACGGGTCCGTTTGGAGACCCAGTACTTC. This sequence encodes CASSLRVRLETQYF.

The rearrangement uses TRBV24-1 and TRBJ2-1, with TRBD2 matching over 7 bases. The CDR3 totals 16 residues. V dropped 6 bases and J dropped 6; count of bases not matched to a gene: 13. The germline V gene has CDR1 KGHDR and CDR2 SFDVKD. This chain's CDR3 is CATSKSRGEGTNEQFF. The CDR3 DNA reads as TGTGCCACCAGTAAGTCCCGGGGGGAGGGAACCAATGAGCAGTTCTTC.

The DNA of the CDR3 is TGTGCCATCAGTGAGGGGGCAGGACATTCACCCCTCCACTTT. This translates into CAISEGAGHSPLHF. The genes are TRBV10-3 and TRBJ1-6, with D perhaps TRBD1 (5 bases). The germline gives CDR1 ENHRY, CDR2 SYGVKD. Trimming left V 2 bases short and J 8 bases short, with 10 bases between. This CDR3 is 14 amino acids long.

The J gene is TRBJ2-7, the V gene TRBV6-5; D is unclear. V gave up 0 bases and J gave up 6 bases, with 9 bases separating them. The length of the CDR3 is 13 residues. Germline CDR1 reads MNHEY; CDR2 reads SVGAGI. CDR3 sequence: CASSYSQSVEQYV. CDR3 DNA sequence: TGTGCCAGCAGTTACTCGCAGAGCGTCGAGCAGTACGTC.